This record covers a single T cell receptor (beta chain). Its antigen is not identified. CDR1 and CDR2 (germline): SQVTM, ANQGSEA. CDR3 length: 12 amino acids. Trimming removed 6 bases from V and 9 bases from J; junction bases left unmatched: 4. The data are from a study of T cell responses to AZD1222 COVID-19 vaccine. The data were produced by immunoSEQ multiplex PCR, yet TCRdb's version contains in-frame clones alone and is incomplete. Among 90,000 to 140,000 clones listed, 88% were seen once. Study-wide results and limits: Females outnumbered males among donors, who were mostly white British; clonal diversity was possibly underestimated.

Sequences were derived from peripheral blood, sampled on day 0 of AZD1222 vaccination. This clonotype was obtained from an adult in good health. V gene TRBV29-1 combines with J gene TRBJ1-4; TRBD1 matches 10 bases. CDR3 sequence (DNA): TGCAGCGTGGGGACAGGGGAGCAAAAACTGTTTTTT. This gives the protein CSVGTGEQKLFF.